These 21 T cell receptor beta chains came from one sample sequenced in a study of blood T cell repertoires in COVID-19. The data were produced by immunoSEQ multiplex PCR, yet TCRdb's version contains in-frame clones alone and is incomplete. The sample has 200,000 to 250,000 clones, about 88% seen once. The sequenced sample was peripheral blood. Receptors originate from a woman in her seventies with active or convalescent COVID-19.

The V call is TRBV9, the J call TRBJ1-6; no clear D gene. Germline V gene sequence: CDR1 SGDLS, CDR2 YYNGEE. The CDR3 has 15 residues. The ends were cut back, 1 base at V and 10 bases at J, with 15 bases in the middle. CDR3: CASSVTPDGGSPLHF. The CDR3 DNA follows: TGTGCCAGCAGCGTAACCCCCGACGGCGGCTCACCCCTCCACTTT. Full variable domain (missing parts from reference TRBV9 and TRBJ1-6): DSGVTQTPKHLITATGQRVTLRCSPRSGDLSVYWYQQSLDQGLQFLIQYYNGEERAKGNILERFSAQQFPDLHSELNLSSLELGDSALYFCASSVTPDGGSPLHFGNGTRLTVT.

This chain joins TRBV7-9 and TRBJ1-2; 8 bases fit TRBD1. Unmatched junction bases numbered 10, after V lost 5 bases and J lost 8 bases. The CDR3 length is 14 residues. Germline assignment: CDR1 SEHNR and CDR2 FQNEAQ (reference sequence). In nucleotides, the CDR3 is TGTGCCAGCAGCCCAATCGGACAGGGAGGAGGCTACACCTTC. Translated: CASSPIGQGGGYTF.

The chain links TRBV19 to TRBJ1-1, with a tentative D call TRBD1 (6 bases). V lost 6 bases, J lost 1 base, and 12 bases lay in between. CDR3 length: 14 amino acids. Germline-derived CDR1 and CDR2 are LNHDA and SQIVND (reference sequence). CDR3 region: CASSGQTGNTEAFF. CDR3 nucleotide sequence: TGTGCCAGTAGCGGACAGACAGGGAACACTGAAGCTTTCTTT.

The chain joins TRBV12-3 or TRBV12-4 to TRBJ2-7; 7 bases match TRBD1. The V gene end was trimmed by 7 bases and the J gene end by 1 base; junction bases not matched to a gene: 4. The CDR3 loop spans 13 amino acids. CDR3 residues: CASTLQGSYEQYF. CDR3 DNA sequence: TGTGCCAGCACCCTACAGGGGTCCTACGAGCAGTACTTC.

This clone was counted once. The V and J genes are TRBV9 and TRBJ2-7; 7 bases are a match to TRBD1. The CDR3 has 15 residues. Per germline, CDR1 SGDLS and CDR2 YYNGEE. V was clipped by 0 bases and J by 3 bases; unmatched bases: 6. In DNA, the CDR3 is TGTGCCAGCAGCGTAGGAACGGGACAGTACTACGAGCAGTACTTC. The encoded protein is CASSVGTGQYYEQYF.

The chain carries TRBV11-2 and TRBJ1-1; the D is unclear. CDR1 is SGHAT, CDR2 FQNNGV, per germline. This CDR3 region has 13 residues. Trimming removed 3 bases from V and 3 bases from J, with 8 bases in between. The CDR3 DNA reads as TGTGCCAGCAGCTTTGAGGAGGACACTGAAGCTTTCTTT. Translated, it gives CASSFEEDTEAFF.

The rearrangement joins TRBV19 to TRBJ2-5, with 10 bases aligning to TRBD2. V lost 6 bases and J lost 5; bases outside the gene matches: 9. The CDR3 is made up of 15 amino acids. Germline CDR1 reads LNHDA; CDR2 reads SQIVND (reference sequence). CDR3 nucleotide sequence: TGTGCCAGTAGGACTGTAGCGGGGGGTAAGGAGACCCAGTACTTC. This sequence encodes CASRTVAGGKETQYF.

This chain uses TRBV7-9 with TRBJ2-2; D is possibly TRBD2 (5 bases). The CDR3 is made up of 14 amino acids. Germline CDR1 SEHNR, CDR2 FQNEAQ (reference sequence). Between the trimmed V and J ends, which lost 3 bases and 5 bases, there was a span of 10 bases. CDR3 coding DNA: TGTGCCAGCAGCTTCGGGGTAGAAACCGGGGAGCTGTTTTTT. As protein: CASSFGVETGELFF.

CDR3 amino acids: CASSPQVGSYNEQFF. In DNA form, the CDR3 reads TGTGCCAGCAGCCCTCAGGTTGGCTCCTACAATGAGCAGTTCTTC. V usage is TRBV9 and J usage is TRBJ2-1; D unresolved. Trimming removed 4 bases from V and 0 bases from J, with 11 bases in between. The CDR3 has 15 amino acids. Germline CDR1 is SGDLS and CDR2 is YYNGEE.

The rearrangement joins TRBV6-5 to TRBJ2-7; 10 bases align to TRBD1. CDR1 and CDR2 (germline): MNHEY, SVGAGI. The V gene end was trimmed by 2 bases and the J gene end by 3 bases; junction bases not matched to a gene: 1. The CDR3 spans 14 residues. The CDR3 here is CASSYRDRGYEQYF. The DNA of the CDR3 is TGTGCCAGCAGTTACCGGGACAGGGGCTACGAGCAGTACTTC.

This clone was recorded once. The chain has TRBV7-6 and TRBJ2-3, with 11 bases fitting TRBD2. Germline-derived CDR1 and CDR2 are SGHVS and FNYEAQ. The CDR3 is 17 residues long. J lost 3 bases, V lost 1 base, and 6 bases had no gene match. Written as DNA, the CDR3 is TGTGCCAGCAGCTTAGGTAGCGGGGGGGCCAGGACAGATACGCAGTATTTT. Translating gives CASSLGSGGARTDTQYF.

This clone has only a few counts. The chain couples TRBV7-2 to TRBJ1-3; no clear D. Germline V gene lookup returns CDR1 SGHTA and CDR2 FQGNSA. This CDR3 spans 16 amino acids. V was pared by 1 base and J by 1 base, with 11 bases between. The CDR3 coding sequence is TGTGCCAGCAGCTTAGGGATGTCGGGGTCTGGAAACACCATATATTTT. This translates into CASSLGMSGSGNTIYF.

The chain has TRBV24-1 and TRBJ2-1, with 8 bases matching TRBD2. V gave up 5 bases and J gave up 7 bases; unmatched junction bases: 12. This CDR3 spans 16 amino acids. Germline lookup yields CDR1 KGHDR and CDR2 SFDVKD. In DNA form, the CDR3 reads TGTGCCACCAGTGGTCCGGTTGGGCGGGGGGTGAATGAGCAGTTCTTC. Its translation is CATSGPVGRGVNEQFF.

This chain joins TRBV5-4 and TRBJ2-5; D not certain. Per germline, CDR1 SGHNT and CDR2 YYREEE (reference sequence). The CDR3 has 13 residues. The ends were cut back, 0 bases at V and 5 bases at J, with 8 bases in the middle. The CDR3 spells CASSLVHGETQYF. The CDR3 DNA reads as TGTGCCAGCAGCTTGGTCCACGGGGAGACCCAGTACTTC.

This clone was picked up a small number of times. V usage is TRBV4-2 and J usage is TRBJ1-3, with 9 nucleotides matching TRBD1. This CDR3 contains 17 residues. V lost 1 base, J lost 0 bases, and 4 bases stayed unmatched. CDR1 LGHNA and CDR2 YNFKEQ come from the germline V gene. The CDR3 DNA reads TGTGCCAGCAGCCAAGCCGGACAGGGGTTCTCTGGAAACACCATATATTTT. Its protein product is CASSQAGQGFSGNTIYF.

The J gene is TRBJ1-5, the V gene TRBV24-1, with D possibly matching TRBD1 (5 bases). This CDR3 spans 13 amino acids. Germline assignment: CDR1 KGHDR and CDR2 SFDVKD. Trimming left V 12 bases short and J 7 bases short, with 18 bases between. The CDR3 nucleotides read TGTGCCCCCGCGGGGTGTTGGGGCCAGCCCCAGCATTTT. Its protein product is CAPAGCWGQPQHF.

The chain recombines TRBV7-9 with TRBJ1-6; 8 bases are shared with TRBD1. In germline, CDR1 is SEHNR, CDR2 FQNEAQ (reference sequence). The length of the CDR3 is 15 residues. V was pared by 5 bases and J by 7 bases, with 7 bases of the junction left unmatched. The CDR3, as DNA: TGTGCCAGCAGCCCACAGGGGGGTGGGAATTCACCCCTCCACTTT. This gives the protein CASSPQGGGNSPLHF. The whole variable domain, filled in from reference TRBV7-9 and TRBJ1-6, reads DTGVSQNPRHKITKRGQNVTFRCDPISEHNRLYWYRQTLGQGPEFLTYFQNEAQLEKSRLLSDRFSAERPKGSFSTLEIQRTEQGDSAMYLCASSPQGGGNSPLHFGNGTRLTVT.

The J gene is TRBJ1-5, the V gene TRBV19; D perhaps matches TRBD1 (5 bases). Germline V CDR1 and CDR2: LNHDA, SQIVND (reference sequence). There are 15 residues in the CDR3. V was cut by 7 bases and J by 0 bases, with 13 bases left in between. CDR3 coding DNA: TGTGCCAGTAAGGGCGGGGGATATAGCAATCAGCCCCAGCATTTT. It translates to CASKGGGYSNQPQHF.

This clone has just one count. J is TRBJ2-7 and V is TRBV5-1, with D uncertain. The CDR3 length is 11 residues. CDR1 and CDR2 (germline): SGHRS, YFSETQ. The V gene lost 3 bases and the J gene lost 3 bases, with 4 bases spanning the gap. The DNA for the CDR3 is TGCGCCAGCAGCTCCCGCTACGAGCAGTACTTC. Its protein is CASSSRYEQYF.

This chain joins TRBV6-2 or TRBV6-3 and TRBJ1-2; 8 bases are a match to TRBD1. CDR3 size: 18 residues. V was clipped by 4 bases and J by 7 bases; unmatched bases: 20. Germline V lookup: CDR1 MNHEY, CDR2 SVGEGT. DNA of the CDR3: TGTGCCAGCAGTTGGAGTAGAGGACAGGGATCCACTCAGTCTGGCTACACCTTC. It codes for CASSWSRGQGSTQSGYTF.

CDR3 protein: CASSGRSGTDGRTPLHF. The CDR3 coding sequence is TGTGCCAGCAGTGGACGGTCGGGGACGGACGGGAGGACACCCCTCCACTTT. This chain connects TRBV6-1 to TRBJ1-6; the D gene is possibly TRBD1 (5 bases). V was cut by 4 bases and J by 11 bases, with 24 bases left in between. Germline V lookup: CDR1 MNHNS, CDR2 SASEGT. This CDR3 is built from 17 residues.